This T cell receptor beta chain was documented in a study of sequential checkpoint blockade in melanoma. Only one count was recorded for this clone. Treatment of the sample: randomized to nivolumab then ipilimumab (arm A) or the reverse (arm B). Only in-frame clones appear in the TCRdb table, and some are missing; sequencing was by immunoSEQ multiplex PCR. In the table there are some 18,000 clones, around 70% of which are singletons. CDR1 is MNHEY and CDR2 is SMNVEV in the germline V gene (reference sequence). The V end was cut by 6 bases, the J end by 1 base, with 9 bases between. This CDR3 spans 14 amino acids.

The chain is built from TRBV27 and TRBJ1-4; D gene ambiguous. The sequencing used tumor tissue (inferred from file names), collected from a patient given nivolumab and ipilimumab in sequence. The source is a human donor with melanoma. CDR3 region: CASSPGGTNEKLFF. CDR3 bases: TGTGCCAGCAGCCCGGGAGGAACTAATGAAAAACTGTTTTTT.